The clone carrying this T cell receptor beta chain was seen once. Measured with immunoSEQ multiplex PCR; TCRdb has only the in-frame clones, and not every one. This table has more than 60,000 clones, approximately 80% appearing once. This sample is drawn from a study of blood T cell repertoires in COVID-19. Study-level background: The cDNA or gDNA used as material had been derived from T cells, B-cell-depleted T cells, or PBMCs.

Seattle researchers signed up patients amid active infection and tracked them longitudinally. The trim removed 5 bases at V and 4 bases at J, leaving 3 bases unmatched. This CDR3 contains 16 residues. The V gene's germline CDR1 is SGHAT and CDR2 FQNNGV. The TCR comes from a man between 45 and 60 years old with COVID-19, enrolled during active disease. This sequence joins TRBV11-2 and TRBJ2-2; 14 bases are shared with TRBD2. Sequencing was performed on peripheral blood. This CDR3 reads CASSQGLAGGTGELFF. CDR3 DNA sequence: TGTGCCAGCAGCCAAGGACTAGCGGGGGGCACCGGGGAGCTGTTTTTT.